This T cell receptor (beta chain) was identified during a study of blood T cell repertoires in COVID-19. Study-level background: The United States, Italy and Spain were the sources of the acute and convalescent COVID-19 samples.

TCRdb's table, derived via immunoSEQ multiplex PCR, lists solely in-frame clones and lacks some. The data hold about 220,000 clones, with about three quarters observed a single time. Sample: peripheral blood. This clonotype was sampled from a woman aged 70-85 years with acute or convalescent COVID-19.

The CDR3 loop reads CASSYGQNANTEAFF. The DNA for the CDR3 is TGCGCCAGCAGCTATGGGCAGAACGCCAACACTGAAGCTTTCTTT. The J gene is TRBJ1-1, the V gene TRBV5-1, with no clear D. The germline V gene has CDR1 SGHRS and CDR2 YFSETQ. V was pared by 3 bases and J by 2 bases, with 14 bases between. The CDR3 loop spans 15 amino acids.